The source of this TCR beta chain is a study of blood T cell repertoires in COVID-19. Study-level information: The study drew acute and convalescent COVID-19 samples from the United States, Italy and Spain. Sample material is recorded as cDNA or gDNA derived from T cells, B-cell-depleted T cells, or PBMCs.

The CDR3 is 16 residues long. Trimming cost V 6 bases and J 0 bases, with 17 bases left between them. Germline V gene data show CDR1 as SGHAT and CDR2 as FQDESV (reference sequence). Original data processing: From reference gene primer amplification, estimates of nucleated cell counts were derived. Libraries were prepared by immunoSEQ multiplex PCR; TCRdb keeps only in-frame clonotypes and omits some of them. V, J and clone size are taken as reported in that table, and D and trimming were inferred from the DNA itself. This repertoire shows some 120,000 clones, over 75% found once; its top ten account for under 4%.

Sequencing was carried out using peripheral blood. The source of this sequence is a man in his sixties with acute or convalescent COVID-19. The chain has TRBV11-1 and TRBJ2-5; perhaps TRBD1 as D (6 bases). CDR3 nucleotides: TGTGCCAGCAGTTTGACGGGACACCCGTACCAAGAGACCCAGTACTTC. Protein sequence: CASSLTGHPYQETQYF.